This T cell receptor beta chain is from a study of blood T cells in healthy people across ages. Study context: Template switching caught about one barcoded beta molecule for each two T cells.

Caucasian, healthy and from Russia, the donors were aged between about 6 and 100. Researchers collected 9 to 10 milliliters of peripheral blood from every single donor. The authors ran a second PCR of 7 to 11 cycles using a sample-barcoded 5' primer and a J-beta primer mix. Each CDR3 protein gets one entry after TCRdb re-called the 5' RACE reads with MiXCR. The table has over 950,000 distinct CDR3 sequences, around two fifths seen once. This TCR came from a man aged 18 to 30 in good health. Material: blood.

This chain's CDR3 is CASMGTGFGEQFF. The CDR3 nucleotides are TGTGCCAGCATGGGGACAGGGTTTGGTGAGCAGTTCTTC. V usage is TRBV2 and J usage is TRBJ2-1; 9 positions agree with TRBD1. V lost 7 bases, J lost 9 bases, and 7 bases stayed unmatched. The CDR3 extends over 13 amino acids. CDR1 and CDR2 (germline): SNHLY, FYNNEI.